This TCR beta chain was captured by sequencing in a study of shared clonotypes between healthy human individuals. Trimming took 4 bases from V and 7 from J, leaving 12 bases between them. The CDR3 consists of 13 residues. Germline CDR1 is SGHNT and CDR2 is YYREEE (reference sequence). TCRdb's copy holds only in-frame clones and misses some; the assay was immunoSEQ multiplex PCR. The sample lists hundreds of thousands of clones, 90% to 97% occurring once. This clonotype was sampled from a man aged 25-45 years in good health. V gene TRBV5-4 combines with J gene TRBJ2-1, with D possibly TRBD2 on 6 matching bases. The sequencing input was memory CD8+ T cells sorted from blood. Subset described: CD45RO+ cells pooled with CCR7-negative TemRA cells. For the CDR3, the DNA is TGTGCCAGCAGCCCACGAGGAGGGAATGAGCAGTTCTTC. The encoded protein is CASSPRGGNEQFF.